This T cell receptor (beta chain) was identified during a study of blood T cell repertoires in COVID-19. Turning to the study itself: Samples came from the United States, Italy and Spain, spanning acute and convalescent COVID-19. PBMCs, B-cell-depleted T cells, or T cells provided the cDNA or gDNA that made up the material.

Per the authors' pipeline: The assay estimated nucleated cells by amplifying reference gene primers. Assay: immunoSEQ multiplex PCR; the TCRdb copy retains only in-frame clones and omits some. Clonal size and the V and J genes are those of that table, whereas D and trimming came from the DNA. The data show 380,000 or so clones, about 90% seen once. As to this clone: It may be a read error: a sequence one base away is much more abundant.

Germline assignment: CDR1 LNHDA and CDR2 SQIVND (reference sequence). With V trimmed by 6 bases and J by 1 base, 3 bases remained unmatched. This CDR3 has 15 residues. Source material: peripheral blood. This chain uses TRBV19 with TRBJ2-2, with 9 bases fitting TRBD1. This receptor was obtained from a man aged 35 to 55 with acute or convalescent COVID-19. The CDR3: CASSSGQGNTGELFF. DNA for the CDR3: TGTGCCAGTAGCTCGGGACAGGGGAACACCGGGGAGCTGTTTTTT.